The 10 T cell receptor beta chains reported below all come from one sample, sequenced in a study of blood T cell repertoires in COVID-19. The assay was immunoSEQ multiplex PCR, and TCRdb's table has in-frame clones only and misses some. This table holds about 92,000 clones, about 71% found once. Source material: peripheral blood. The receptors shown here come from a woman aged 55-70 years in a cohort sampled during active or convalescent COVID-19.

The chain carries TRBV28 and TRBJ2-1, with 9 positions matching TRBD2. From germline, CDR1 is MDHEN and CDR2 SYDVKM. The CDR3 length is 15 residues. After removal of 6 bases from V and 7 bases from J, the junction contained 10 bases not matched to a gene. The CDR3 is CASSFVAGGRNEQFF. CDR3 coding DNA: TGTGCCAGCAGCTTCGTGGCGGGGGGGAGGAATGAGCAGTTCTTC.

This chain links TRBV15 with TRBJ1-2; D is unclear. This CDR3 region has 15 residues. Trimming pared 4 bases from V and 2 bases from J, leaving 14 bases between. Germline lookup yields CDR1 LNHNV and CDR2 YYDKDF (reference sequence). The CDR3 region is CATSTIRAGNYGYTF. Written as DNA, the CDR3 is TGTGCCACCAGCACCATTCGGGCGGGAAACTATGGCTACACCTTC.

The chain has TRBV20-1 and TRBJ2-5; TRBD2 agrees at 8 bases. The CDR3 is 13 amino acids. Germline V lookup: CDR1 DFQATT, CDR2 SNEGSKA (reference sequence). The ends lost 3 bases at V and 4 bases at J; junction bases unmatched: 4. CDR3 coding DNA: TGCAGTGCTAGTGCGGGGGGCTTAGAGACCCAGTACTTC. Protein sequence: CSASAGGLETQYF.

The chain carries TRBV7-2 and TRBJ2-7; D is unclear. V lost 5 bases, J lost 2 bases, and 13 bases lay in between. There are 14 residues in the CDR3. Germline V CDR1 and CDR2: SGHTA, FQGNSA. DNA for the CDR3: TGTGCCAGCAGCCCTGAATCCCCGGCCTACGAGCAGTACTTC. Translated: CASSPESPAYEQYF.

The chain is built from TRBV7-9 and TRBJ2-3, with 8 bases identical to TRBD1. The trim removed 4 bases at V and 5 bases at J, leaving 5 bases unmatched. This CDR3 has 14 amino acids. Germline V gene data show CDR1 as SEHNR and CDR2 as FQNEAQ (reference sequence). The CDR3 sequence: CASSSDRVEDTQYF. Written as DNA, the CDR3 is TGTGCCAGCAGCTCGGACAGGGTAGAAGATACGCAGTATTTT.

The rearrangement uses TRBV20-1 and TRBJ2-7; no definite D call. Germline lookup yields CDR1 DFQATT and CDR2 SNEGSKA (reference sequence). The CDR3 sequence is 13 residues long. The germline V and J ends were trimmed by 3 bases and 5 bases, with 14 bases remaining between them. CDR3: CSASISFFDEQYF. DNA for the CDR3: TGCAGTGCTAGTATCAGTTTTTTTGACGAGCAGTACTTC.

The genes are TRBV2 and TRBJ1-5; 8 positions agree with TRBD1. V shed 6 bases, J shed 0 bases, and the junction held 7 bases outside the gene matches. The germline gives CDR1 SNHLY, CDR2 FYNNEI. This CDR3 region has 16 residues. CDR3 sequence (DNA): TGTGCCAGCAGGGGTACAGGGGGTTATAGCAATCAGCCCCAGCATTTT. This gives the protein CASRGTGGYSNQPQHF. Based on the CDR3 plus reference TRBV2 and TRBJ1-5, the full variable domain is EPEVTQTPSHQVTQMGQEVILRCVPISNHLYFYWYRQILGQKVEFLVSFYNNEISEKSEIFDDQFSVERPDGSNFTLKIRSTKLEDSAMYFCASRGTGGYSNQPQHFGDGTRLSIL.

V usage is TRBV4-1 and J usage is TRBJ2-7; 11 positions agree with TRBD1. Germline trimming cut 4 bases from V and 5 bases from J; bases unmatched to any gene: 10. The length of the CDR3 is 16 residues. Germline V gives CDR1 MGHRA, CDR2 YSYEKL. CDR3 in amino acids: CASSPGWTGGNDEQYF. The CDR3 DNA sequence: TGCGCCAGCAGCCCCGGGTGGACAGGGGGCAACGACGAGCAGTACTTC.

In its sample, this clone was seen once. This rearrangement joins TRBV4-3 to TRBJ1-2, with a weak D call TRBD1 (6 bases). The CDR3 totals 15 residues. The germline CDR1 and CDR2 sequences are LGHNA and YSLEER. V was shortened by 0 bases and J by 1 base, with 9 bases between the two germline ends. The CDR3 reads CASSQDWTVNYGYTF. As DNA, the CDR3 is TGCGCCAGCAGCCAAGATTGGACAGTTAACTATGGCTACACCTTC.

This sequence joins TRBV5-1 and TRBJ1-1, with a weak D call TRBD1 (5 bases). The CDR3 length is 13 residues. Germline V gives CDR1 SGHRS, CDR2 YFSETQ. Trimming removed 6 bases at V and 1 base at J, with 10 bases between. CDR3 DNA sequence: TGCGCCAGCACTAGACAGCAGAACACTGAAGCTTTCTTT. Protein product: CASTRQQNTEAFF. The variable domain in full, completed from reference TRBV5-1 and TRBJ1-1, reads KAGVTQTPRYLIKTRGQQVTLSCSPISGHRSVSWYQQTPGQGLQFLFEYFSETQRNKGNFPGRFSGRQFSNSRSEMNVSTLELGDSALYLCASTRQQNTEAFFGQGTRLTVV.